The entry below describes one T cell receptor beta chain. The antigen remains undetermined. These data are taken from a study of shared clonotypes between healthy human individuals. Broader study findings: Compared with clonotypes that all four donors shared, non-shared clonotypes had lower generation probabilities.

The assay was immunoSEQ multiplex PCR, and TCRdb's table has in-frame clones only and misses some. Counted here are approximately 2,000,000 clones, around 93% occurring once; the ten biggest clones make up about 0.36%. The source material was naive CD4+ T cells from PBMCs. This sample's subset: CD45RA+ positively selected. This TCR derives from a man aged 18 to 29 in good health. Some clones in this sample may be carry-over from other donors' samples.

CDR3 sequence: CASSYRVGQPQHF. CDR3 nucleotides: TGTGCCAGCAGTTACAGGGTTGGTCAGCCCCAGCATTTT. The chain employs TRBV28 and TRBJ1-5; the D gene is possibly TRBD1 (6 bases). Trimming took 4 bases from V and 6 from J, leaving 10 bases between them. The germline V gene has CDR1 MDHEN and CDR2 SYDVKM. The CDR3 length is 13 residues.